This TCR beta chain is drawn from a study of shared clonotypes between healthy human individuals. This was a deep-level run. Libraries were prepared by immunoSEQ multiplex PCR; TCRdb keeps only in-frame clonotypes and omits some of them. The sample has 500,000 or so clones, around 96% seen once. Germline lookup yields CDR1 MNHNS and CDR2 SASEGT. The CDR3 runs to 15 residues. The V end was cut by 5 bases, the J end by 4 bases, with 15 bases between. Details on this clone: The antigen is unknown.

Study-wide results and limits: The expectation was that sequencing depth would affect clonotype sharing among donors.

This chain connects TRBV6-1 to TRBJ2-1; a weak D match, TRBD2 (5 bases). This clonotype originated in a woman in her 30s in good health. The sequenced material came from naive CD4+ T cells sorted from blood. Specified subset: CD45RA+ positively selected. DNA of the CDR3: TGTGCCAGCAGTCCTACTAGGGAGAGGTACAATGAGCAGTTCTTC. Translated: CASSPTRERYNEQFF.